The 26 T cell receptor beta chains below all came from one sample that was sequenced in a study of OX40 agonist ivuxolimab in advanced cancers. The method was immunoSEQ multiplex PCR; TCRdb's version includes in-frame clones alone and lacks a portion of them. Altogether approximately 62,000 clones are present, approximately 91% being singletons, with the ten largest covering about 5.5%. Source: CD4+ or CD8+ T cells sorted from blood, taken in a trial of the OX40 agonist ivuxolimab. These receptors originate from an adult with an advanced solid tumor such as melanoma, head and neck, liver or kidney cancer.

The chain employs TRBV5-1 and TRBJ2-1; D not certain. Germline V CDR1 and CDR2: SGHRS, YFSETQ. The V and J ends lost 0 bases and 7 bases respectively, with 14 bases between them. This CDR3 is built from 15 residues. The CDR3 DNA reads TGCGCCAGCAGCTTGGTGTGGGAAGCAGGAAATGAGCAGTTCTTC. It codes for CASSLVWEAGNEQFF.

This clone was seen a few times. The rearrangement links TRBV27 to TRBJ2-3, with 8 bases fitting TRBD2. Germline lookup yields CDR1 MNHEY and CDR2 SMNVEV (reference sequence). V lost 7 bases and J lost 4; bases outside the gene matches: 10. The CDR3 loop spans 15 amino acids. The CDR3 loop reads CASMGAGGTADTQYF. Written as DNA, the CDR3 is TGTGCCAGCATGGGGGCGGGAGGAACCGCAGATACGCAGTATTTT.

V usage is TRBV19 and J usage is TRBJ2-5; D assignment may be TRBD1 or TRBD2 (5 bases each). Trimming stripped 1 base from V and 4 bases from J, with 10 bases between. Germline assignment: CDR1 LNHDA and CDR2 SQIVND (reference sequence). The CDR3 is 14 amino acids. CDR3 nucleotide sequence: TGTGCCAGTAGTATAGGTGGGGGTGGAGAGACCCAGTACTTC. Its protein is CASSIGGGGETQYF.

This clone has a handful of counts. J is TRBJ1-1 and V is TRBV20-1; D perhaps matches TRBD1 (6 bases). Germline loops: CDR1 DFQATT, CDR2 SNEGSKA (reference sequence). CDR3 length: 10 residues. The CDR3 here is CRATGTEAFF. CDR3 in DNA: TGCAGGGCGACAGGAACTGAAGCTTTCTTT.

CDR3 bases: TGTGCCAGTAGTGGGTCTTACACTGAAGCTTTCTTT. This encodes CASSGSYTEAFF. V and J are TRBV19 and TRBJ1-1; D remains unclear. V was shortened by 5 bases and J by 3 bases, with 7 bases between the two germline ends. The CDR3 has 12 residues. Germline CDR1 and CDR2: LNHDA and SQIVND (reference sequence).

This clone was observed a handful of times. This chain connects TRBV27 to TRBJ2-7, with D perhaps assigned TRBD1 or TRBD2 (6 bases each). CDR1 MNHEY and CDR2 SMNVEV come from the germline V gene (reference sequence). V shed 2 bases and J shed 6 bases, with 14 bases lying between them. The CDR3 sequence is 14 residues long. CDR3 in amino acids: CASSLRRGGSEQYF. As DNA, the CDR3 is TGTGCCAGCAGTTTACGCAGGGGAGGCAGCGAGCAGTACTTC.

The chain links TRBV7-2 to TRBJ2-7; 9 positions match TRBD1. V trimming: 6 bases; J trimming: 3 bases; junction bases outside the gene matches: 9. The CDR3 length is 15 residues. CDR1 and CDR2 from the germline V gene are SGHTA and FQGNSA. CDR3 sequence (DNA): TGTGCCAGCAGGGAATCCACAGGGGGCCTCTACGAGCAGTACTTC. Translated: CASRESTGGLYEQYF.

This chain joins TRBV5-1 and TRBJ2-2, with 7 positions matching TRBD2. The V segment lost 0 bases and the J segment 2 bases; nucleotides outside the gene matches: 4. This CDR3 has 16 amino acids. Germline V lookup: CDR1 SGHRS, CDR2 YFSETQ. Written as DNA, the CDR3 is TGCGCCAGCAGCTTGGGAGGGAGGGCCAACACCGGGGAGCTGTTTTTT. It is translated as CASSLGGRANTGELFF. The entire variable domain, with the rest obtained from reference TRBV5-1 and TRBJ2-2, is as follows: KAGVTQTPRYLIKTRGQQVTLSCSPISGHRSVSWYQQTPGQGLQFLFEYFSETQRNKGNFPGRFSGRQFSNSRSEMNVSTLELGDSALYLCASSLGGRANTGELFFGEGSRLTVL.

The chain employs TRBV4-3 and TRBJ2-1; 12 bases line up with TRBD2. The CDR3 contains 16 residues. The J segment lost 3 bases and the V segment lost 4 bases, leaving 4 bases of the junction unmatched. The germline gives CDR1 LGHNA, CDR2 YSLEER. The CDR3 loop is CASSRTTSGGYNEQFF. The CDR3 DNA follows: TGCGCCAGCAGCCGCACGACTAGCGGGGGCTACAATGAGCAGTTCTTC.

This sequence joins TRBV28 and TRBJ1-1; the D is unclear. Germline values: CDR1 MDHEN, CDR2 SYDVKM. V was clipped by 6 bases and J by 0 bases, with 14 bases between them. The CDR3 extends over 15 amino acids. The CDR3 here is CASRPPARMNTEAFF. The CDR3 DNA reads as TGTGCCAGCAGACCGCCGGCTAGGATGAACACTGAAGCTTTCTTT.

The chain employs TRBV15 and TRBJ2-7, with D perhaps being TRBD1 or TRBD2 (6 bases each). CDR3 length: 15 residues. Germline V gene sequence: CDR1 LNHNV, CDR2 YYDKDF (reference sequence). V lost 3 bases and J 0 bases, leaving 12 bases between the germline ends. This CDR3 reads CATSRSTGASYEQYF. CDR3 sequence (DNA): TGTGCCACCAGCAGGTCGACGGGGGCCTCCTACGAGCAGTACTTC.

CDR3 nucleotides: TGTGCCAGCAGCCCCGACAGGCTTGGCTACACCTTC. Its translation is CASSPDRLGYTF. The rearrangement links TRBV4-2 to TRBJ1-2, with D maybe TRBD1 (6 bases). Between the trimmed V and J ends, which lost 4 bases and 7 bases, there was a span of 10 bases. CDR3 length: 12 residues. Germline loops: CDR1 LGHNA, CDR2 YNFKEQ.

The table lists this clone with a count of one. The chain combines TRBV28 with TRBJ2-1; 9 positions match TRBD2. The CDR3 has 14 residues. Losses at the gene ends were 9 bases for V and 6 bases for J; bases not matched to a gene: 9. CDR1 is MDHEN, CDR2 SYDVKM, per germline. The CDR3 is CASFPGTSFNEQFF. The CDR3 DNA sequence: TGTGCCAGTTTTCCCGGGACTAGCTTCAATGAGCAGTTCTTC.

This clone was detected only once. The chain carries TRBV6-6 and TRBJ2-1; 12 bases fit TRBD2. The CDR3 extends over 15 amino acids. Germline loops: CDR1 MNHNY, CDR2 SVGAGI (reference sequence). The trim removed 4 bases at V and 5 bases at J, leaving 3 bases unmatched. CDR3 coding DNA: TGTGCCAGCAGTTCACTAGCGGGAGGCAACAATGAGCAGTTCTTC. Protein: CASSSLAGGNNEQFF.

This clone was observed a handful of times. The chain employs TRBV2 and TRBJ1-2, with 7 positions matching TRBD1. Germline lookup yields CDR1 SNHLY and CDR2 FYNNEI. This CDR3 comprises 14 residues. The ends lost 5 bases at V and 7 bases at J; junction bases unmatched: 10. The CDR3 nucleotides read TGTGCCAGCAGTAAGACAGGGAGTCCCTCTGGCTACACCTTC. Translated, it gives CASSKTGSPSGYTF.

The genes are TRBV9 and TRBJ1-5; TRBD1 agrees at 11 bases. Germline values: CDR1 SGDLS, CDR2 YYNGEE. J lost 2 bases, V lost 0 bases, and 10 bases had no gene match. This CDR3 is 19 amino acids long. CDR3 loop: CASSVAGGQGVYGNQPQHF. CDR3 nucleotides: TGTGCCAGCAGCGTAGCCGGGGGACAGGGGGTGTACGGCAATCAGCCCCAGCATTTT.

The chain has TRBV19 and TRBJ1-5; TRBD1 matches at 7 bases. The CDR3 consists of 13 residues. V trimming: 9 bases; J trimming: 7 bases; junction bases outside the gene matches: 9. Germline V gives CDR1 LNHDA, CDR2 SQIVND (reference sequence). The CDR3 DNA follows: TGTGCCAGCTCAGGGACAGCGGGACAGCCCCAGCATTTT. It specifies CASSGTAGQPQHF.

The chain couples TRBV4-1 to TRBJ2-7; D gene ambiguous. Germline-derived CDR1 and CDR2 are MGHRA and YSYEKL. The V gene lost 4 bases and the J gene lost 3 bases, with 7 bases spanning the gap. The CDR3 is 12 residues long. In DNA form, the CDR3 reads TGCGCCAGCAGCCCAGACCTCTACGAGCAGTACTTC. Translated, it gives CASSPDLYEQYF.

This chain links TRBV19 with TRBJ2-3, with TRBD2 as a possible D gene (6 bases). The V gene lost 5 bases and the J gene lost 0 bases, with 9 bases spanning the gap. This CDR3 is built from 14 residues. Germline CDR1 is LNHDA and CDR2 is SQIVND (reference sequence). The CDR3 DNA is TGTGCCAGTAGTTACGGGACTAGCACAGATACGCAGTATTTT. Translating it yields CASSYGTSTDTQYF. Full variable domain (remainder filled in from reference TRBV19 and TRBJ2-3): DGGITQSPKYLFRKEGQNVTLSCEQNLNHDAMYWYRQDPGQGLRLIYYSQIVNDFQKGDIAEGYSVSREKKESFPLTVTSAQKNPTAFYLCASSYGTSTDTQYFGPGTRLTVL.

This clone occurred a few times. The V gene is TRBV27, the J gene TRBJ1-4, with 8 nucleotides matching TRBD1. With 4 bases clipped from V and 4 bases from J, the junction kept 8 bases outside the gene matches. This CDR3 contains 16 residues. Germline V gene lookup returns CDR1 MNHEY and CDR2 SMNVEV (reference sequence). CDR3 residues: CASSSYRTGSNEKLFF. CDR3 sequence (DNA): TGTGCCAGCAGTTCGTACCGGACAGGGAGTAATGAAAAACTGTTTTTT.

DNA of the CDR3: TGTGCCAACTCTCGACAGGGAGCGTCAGATACGCAGTATTTT. Translated, it gives CANSRQGASDTQYF. V and J are TRBV5-4 and TRBJ2-3, with 7 nucleotides matching TRBD1. CDR3 length: 14 amino acids. Germline-derived CDR1 and CDR2 are SGHNT and YYREEE (reference sequence). V shed 9 bases, J shed 4 bases, and the junction held 11 bases outside the gene matches. Supplemented by reference TRBV5-4 and TRBJ2-3, the full variable domain reads ETGVTQSPTHLIKTRGQQVTLRCSSQSGHNTVSWYQQALGQGPQFIFQYYREEENGRGNFPPRFSGLQFPNYSSELNVNALELDDSALYLCANSRQGASDTQYFGPGTRLTVL.

The CDR3 reads CAWSGGETQYF. The DNA for the CDR3 is TGTGCCTGGAGTGGAGGGGAGACCCAGTACTTC. The chain combines TRBV30 with TRBJ2-5, with D perhaps TRBD2 (5 bases). Trimming stripped 1 base from V and 5 bases from J, with 5 bases between. Germline V CDR1 and CDR2: GTSNPN, SVGIG (reference sequence). The CDR3 runs to 11 residues. Supplemented by reference TRBV30 and TRBJ2-5, the full variable domain reads SQTIHQWPATLVQPVGSPLSLECTVEGTSNPNLYWYRQAAGRGLQLLFYSVGIGQISSEVPQNLSASRPQDRQFILSSKKLLLSDSGFYLCAWSGGETQYFGPGTRLLVL.

The rearrangement uses TRBV30 and TRBJ2-3, with D possibly being TRBD1 (5 bases). Germline lookup yields CDR1 GTSNPN and CDR2 SVGIG (reference sequence). Trimming took 2 bases from V and 0 from J, leaving 12 bases between them. The length of the CDR3 is 15 residues. This CDR3 is CAWSNRQSSTDTQYF. The DNA of the CDR3 is TGTGCCTGGAGTAACCGACAGTCTAGCACAGATACGCAGTATTTT.

The chain links TRBV10-1 to TRBJ2-7; a weak D match, TRBD1 (6 bases). V lost 4 bases to trimming and J lost 4 bases, with 11 bases between them. There are 13 residues in the CDR3. Germline CDR1 and CDR2: WNHNN and SYGVQD (reference sequence). CDR3 protein: CASSVRGGYEQYF. CDR3 bases: TGCGCCAGCAGTGTCAGGGGCGGGTACGAGCAGTACTTC.

V and J are TRBV6-1 and TRBJ2-7; D is uncertain. Germline CDR1 is MNHNS and CDR2 is SASEGT. Trimming shortened V by 5 bases and J by 7 bases, and 12 bases separated the two germline ends. The CDR3 runs to 12 residues. The CDR3 here is CASSSLGSEQYF. The CDR3 nucleotides read TGTGCCAGCAGTTCTCTGGGTTCAGAGCAGTACTTC.

The chain recombines TRBV14 with TRBJ2-5; 11 bases fit TRBD2. CDR1 and CDR2 from the germline V gene are SGHDN and FVKESK. The V and J ends lost 5 bases and 13 bases, in that order; junction bases with no gene match: 18. The CDR3 is 16 residues long. As DNA, the CDR3 is TGTGCCAGCAGCAGAAACGGACTAGCGGGTCGAGGCGGGATGTACTTC. Its translation: CASSRNGLAGRGGMYF.